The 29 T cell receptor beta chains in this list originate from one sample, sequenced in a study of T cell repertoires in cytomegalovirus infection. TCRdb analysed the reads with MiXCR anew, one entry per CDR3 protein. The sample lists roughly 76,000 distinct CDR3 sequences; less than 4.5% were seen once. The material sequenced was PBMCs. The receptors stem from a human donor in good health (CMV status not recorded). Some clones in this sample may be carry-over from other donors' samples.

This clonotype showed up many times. The CDR3 here is CAISVSLSSGNTIYF. DNA of the CDR3: TGTGCCATCAGTGTTTCCCTCAGCTCTGGAAACACCATATATTTT. This sequence joins TRBV10-3 and TRBJ1-3; D unclear. The V end lost 4 bases, the J end lost 0 bases, and 10 bases lay between the germline ends. The CDR3 contains 15 residues. The germline gives CDR1 ENHRY, CDR2 SYGVKD.

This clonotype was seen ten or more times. The CDR3 sequence: CASSYSRWETQYF. The CDR3 DNA sequence: TGTGCCAGCAGTTACTCGAGGTGGGAGACCCAGTACTTC. This sequence joins TRBV6-2 or TRBV6-3 and TRBJ2-5; no firm D call. The CDR3 is 13 amino acids. Germline-derived CDR1 and CDR2 are MNHEY and SVGEGT. The germline V and J ends were trimmed by 0 bases and 5 bases, with 7 bases remaining between them.

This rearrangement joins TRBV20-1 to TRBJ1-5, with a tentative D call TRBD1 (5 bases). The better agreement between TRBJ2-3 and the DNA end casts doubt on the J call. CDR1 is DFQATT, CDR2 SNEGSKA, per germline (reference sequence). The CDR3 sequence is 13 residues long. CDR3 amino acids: CSAGDWGNQHQYF. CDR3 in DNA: TGCAGTGCTGGGGATTGGGGCAATCAGCACCAGTATTTT.

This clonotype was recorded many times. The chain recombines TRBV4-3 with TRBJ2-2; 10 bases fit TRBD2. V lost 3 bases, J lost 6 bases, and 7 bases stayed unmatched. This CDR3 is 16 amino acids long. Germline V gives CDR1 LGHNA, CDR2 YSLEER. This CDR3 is CASSHGLAEVAGELFF. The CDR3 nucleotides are TGCGCCAGCAGCCACGGACTAGCGGAGGTAGCCGGGGAGCTGTTTTTT.

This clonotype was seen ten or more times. The CDR3 loop is CSVGDGTTQETQYF. In nucleotides, the CDR3 is TGCAGCGTTGGGGACGGAACCACTCAAGAGACCCAGTACTTC. The V gene is TRBV29-1, the J gene TRBJ2-5; D possibly uses TRBD1 or TRBD2 (5 bases each). The CDR3 totals 14 residues. Trimming shortened V by 4 bases and J by 2 bases, and 14 bases separated the two germline ends. CDR1 is SQVTM, CDR2 ANQGSEA, per germline.

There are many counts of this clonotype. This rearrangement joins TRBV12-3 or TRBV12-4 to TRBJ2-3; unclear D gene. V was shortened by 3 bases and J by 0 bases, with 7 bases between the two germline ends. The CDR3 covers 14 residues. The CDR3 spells CASSFVSSTDTQYF. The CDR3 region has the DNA TGTGCCAGCAGTTTTGTTTCTAGCACAGATACGCAGTATTTT.

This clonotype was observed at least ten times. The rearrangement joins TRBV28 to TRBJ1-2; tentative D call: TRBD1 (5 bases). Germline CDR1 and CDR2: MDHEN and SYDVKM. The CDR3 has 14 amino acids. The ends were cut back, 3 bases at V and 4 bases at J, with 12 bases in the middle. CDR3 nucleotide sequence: TGTGCCAGCAGTTTTGGCAGGGCCTTCTATGGCTACACCTTC. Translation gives CASSFGRAFYGYTF.

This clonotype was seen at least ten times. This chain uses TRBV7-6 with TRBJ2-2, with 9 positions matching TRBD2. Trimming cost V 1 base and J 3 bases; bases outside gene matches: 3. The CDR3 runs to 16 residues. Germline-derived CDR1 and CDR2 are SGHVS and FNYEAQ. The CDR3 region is CASSLEAGGYTGELFF. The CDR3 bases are TGTGCCAGCAGCTTAGAAGCGGGGGGATACACCGGGGAGCTGTTTTTT. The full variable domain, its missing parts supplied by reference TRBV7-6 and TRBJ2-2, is GAGVSQSPRYKVTKRGQDVALRCDPISGHVSLYWYRQALGQGPEFLTYFNYEAQQDKSGLPNDRFSAERPEGSISTLTIQRTEQRDSAMYRCASSLEAGGYTGELFFGEGSRLTVL.

The CDR3 protein is CASTPGEANTGELFF. DNA for the CDR3: TGTGCCAGCACCCCGGGAGAAGCGAACACCGGGGAGCTGTTTTTT. The rearrangement uses TRBV2 and TRBJ2-2; tentatively, D is TRBD2 (6 bases). Germline V gene lookup returns CDR1 SNHLY and CDR2 FYNNEI. The CDR3 extends over 15 amino acids. V was shortened by 7 bases and J by 0 bases, with 12 bases between the two germline ends.

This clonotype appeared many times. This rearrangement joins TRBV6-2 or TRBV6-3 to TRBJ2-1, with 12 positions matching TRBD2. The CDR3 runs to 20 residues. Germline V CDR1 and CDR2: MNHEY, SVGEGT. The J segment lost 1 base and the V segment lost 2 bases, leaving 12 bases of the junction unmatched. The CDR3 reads CASSYTALAGGLRSYNEQFF. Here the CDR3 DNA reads TGTGCCAGCAGTTACACCGCTCTAGCGGGGGGGCTTAGATCCTACAATGAGCAGTTCTTC.

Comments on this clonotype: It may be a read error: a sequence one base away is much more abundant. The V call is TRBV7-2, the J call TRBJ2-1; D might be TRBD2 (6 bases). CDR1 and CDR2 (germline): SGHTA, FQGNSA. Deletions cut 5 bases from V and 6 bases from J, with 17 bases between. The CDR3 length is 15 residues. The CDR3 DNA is TGTGCCAGCAGCCCCGATGTGACTAGTTTCAATGAGCAGTTCTTC. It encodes CASSPDVTSFNEQFF.

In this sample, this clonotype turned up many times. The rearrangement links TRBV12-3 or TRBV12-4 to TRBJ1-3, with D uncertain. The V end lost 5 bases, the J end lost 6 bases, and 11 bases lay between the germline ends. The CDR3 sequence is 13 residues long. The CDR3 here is CASSLYFANTIYF. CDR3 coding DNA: TGTGCCAGCAGTCTATACTTCGCAAACACCATATATTTT.

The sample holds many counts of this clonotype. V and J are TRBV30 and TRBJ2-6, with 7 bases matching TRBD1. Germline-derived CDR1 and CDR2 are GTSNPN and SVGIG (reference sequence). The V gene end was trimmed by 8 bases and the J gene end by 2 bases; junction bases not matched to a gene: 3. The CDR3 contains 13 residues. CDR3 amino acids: CAGQVAGANVLTF. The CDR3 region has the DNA TGTGCCGGACAGGTCGCTGGGGCCAACGTCCTGACTTTC.

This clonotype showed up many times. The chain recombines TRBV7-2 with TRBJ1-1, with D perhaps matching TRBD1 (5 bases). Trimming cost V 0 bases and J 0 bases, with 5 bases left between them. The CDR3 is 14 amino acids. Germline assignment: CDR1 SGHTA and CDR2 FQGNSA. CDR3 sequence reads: CASSLAGVNTEAFF. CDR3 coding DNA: TGTGCCAGCAGCTTAGCAGGGGTGAACACTGAAGCTTTCTTT.

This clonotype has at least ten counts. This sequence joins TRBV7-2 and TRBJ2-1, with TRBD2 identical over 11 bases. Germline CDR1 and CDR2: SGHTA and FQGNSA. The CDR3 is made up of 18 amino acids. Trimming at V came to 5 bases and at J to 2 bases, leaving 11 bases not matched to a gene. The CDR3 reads CASSPTSLAGATYNEQFF. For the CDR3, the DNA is TGTGCCAGCAGCCCAACCTCACTAGCGGGGGCCACCTACAATGAGCAGTTCTTC.

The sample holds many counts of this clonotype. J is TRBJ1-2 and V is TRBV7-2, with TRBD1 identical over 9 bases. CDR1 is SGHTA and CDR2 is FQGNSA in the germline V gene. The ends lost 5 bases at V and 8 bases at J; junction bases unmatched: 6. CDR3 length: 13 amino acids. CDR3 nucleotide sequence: TGTGCCAGCAGCCGGGACAGGGTAGGAGGCTACACCTTC. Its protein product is CASSRDRVGGYTF.

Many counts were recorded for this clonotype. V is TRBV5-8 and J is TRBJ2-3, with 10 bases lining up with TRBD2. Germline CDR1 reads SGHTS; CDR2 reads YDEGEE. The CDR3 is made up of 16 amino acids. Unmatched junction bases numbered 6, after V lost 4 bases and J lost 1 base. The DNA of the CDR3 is TGTGCCAGCAGCCTCGGACTAGCGGATCGCACAGATACGCAGTATTTT. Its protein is CASSLGLADRTDTQYF.

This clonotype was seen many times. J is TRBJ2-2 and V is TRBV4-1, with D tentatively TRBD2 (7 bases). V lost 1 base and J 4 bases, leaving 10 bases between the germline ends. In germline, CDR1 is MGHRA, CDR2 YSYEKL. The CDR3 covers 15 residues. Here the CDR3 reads CASSQGRGATGELFF. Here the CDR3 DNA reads TGCGCCAGCAGCCAAGGACGGGGGGCCACCGGGGAGCTGTTTTTT.

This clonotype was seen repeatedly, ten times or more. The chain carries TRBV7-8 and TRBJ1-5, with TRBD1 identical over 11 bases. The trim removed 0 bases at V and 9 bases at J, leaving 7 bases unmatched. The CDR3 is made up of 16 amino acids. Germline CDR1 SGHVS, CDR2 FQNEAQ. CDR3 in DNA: TGTGCCAGCAGCTTAGCGCGGGGGACAGGGGGTCGGCCCCAGCATTTT. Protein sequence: CASSLARGTGGRPQHF.

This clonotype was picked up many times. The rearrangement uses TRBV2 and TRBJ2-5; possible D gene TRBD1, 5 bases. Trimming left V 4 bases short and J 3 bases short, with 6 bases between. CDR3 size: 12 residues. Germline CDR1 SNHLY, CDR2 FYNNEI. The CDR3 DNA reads TGTGCCAGCAGTGCCAGGGAAGAGACCCAGTACTTC. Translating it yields CASSAREETQYF.

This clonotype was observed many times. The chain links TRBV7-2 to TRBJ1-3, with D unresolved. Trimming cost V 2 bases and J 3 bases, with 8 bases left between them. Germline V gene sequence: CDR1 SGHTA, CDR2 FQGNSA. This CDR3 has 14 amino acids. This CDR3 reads CASSLLAFGNTIYF. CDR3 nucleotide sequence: TGTGCCAGCAGCTTATTGGCTTTTGGAAACACCATATATTTT.

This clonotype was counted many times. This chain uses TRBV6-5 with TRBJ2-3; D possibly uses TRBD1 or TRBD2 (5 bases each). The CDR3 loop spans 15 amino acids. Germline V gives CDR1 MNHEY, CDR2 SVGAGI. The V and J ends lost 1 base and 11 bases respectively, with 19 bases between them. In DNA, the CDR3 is TGTGCCAGCAGTTACTTCTCCGGGACGCCGTATGGGCAGTATTTT. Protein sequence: CASSYFSGTPYGQYF.

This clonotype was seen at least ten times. CDR3 protein: CASHSRSPPGSGYTF. CDR3 DNA sequence: TGTGCCAGCCACAGCCGAAGTCCCCCAGGGTCTGGCTACACCTTC. The chain combines TRBV6-1 with TRBJ1-2, with D possibly being TRBD1 (5 bases). Germline CDR1 reads MNHNS; CDR2 reads SASEGT. There are 15 residues in the CDR3. V was cut by 8 bases and J by 7 bases, with 23 bases left in between.

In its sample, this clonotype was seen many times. The CDR3 reads CASEGLGYGYTF. The CDR3 nucleotides are TGTGCCAGCGAGGGGTTAGGCTATGGCTACACCTTC. This chain joins TRBV28 and TRBJ1-2; D is possibly TRBD1 (5 bases). Germline V lookup: CDR1 MDHEN, CDR2 SYDVKM. The CDR3 is 12 amino acids. V was trimmed by 8 bases and J by 4 bases, leaving 11 bases between them.

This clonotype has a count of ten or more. The CDR3 sequence: CAISEYQGGHTDTQYF. The CDR3 DNA reads TGTGCCATCAGTGAGTACCAGGGTGGACACACAGATACGCAGTATTTT. This chain connects TRBV10-3 to TRBJ2-3; maybe TRBD1 (5 bases). V was clipped by 1 base and J by 2 bases, with 13 bases between them. Germline V gives CDR1 ENHRY, CDR2 SYGVKD. The CDR3 runs 16 residues.

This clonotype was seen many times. In DNA form, the CDR3 reads TGCGCCAGCAGCCTGGGACTTCGGGGTGAGCAGTTCTTC. This codes for CASSLGLRGEQFF. This chain connects TRBV10-2 to TRBJ2-1, with a weak D call TRBD2 (6 bases). Trimming removed 6 bases at V and 9 bases at J, with 15 bases between. The CDR3 extends over 13 amino acids. CDR1 WSHSY and CDR2 SAAADI come from the germline V gene.

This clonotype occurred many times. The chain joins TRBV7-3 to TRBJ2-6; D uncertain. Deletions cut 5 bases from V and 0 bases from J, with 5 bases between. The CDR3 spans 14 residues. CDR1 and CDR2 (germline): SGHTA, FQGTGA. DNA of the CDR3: TGTGCCAGCAGCCCTTCCTCTGGGGCCAACGTCCTGACTTTC. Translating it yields CASSPSSGANVLTF.

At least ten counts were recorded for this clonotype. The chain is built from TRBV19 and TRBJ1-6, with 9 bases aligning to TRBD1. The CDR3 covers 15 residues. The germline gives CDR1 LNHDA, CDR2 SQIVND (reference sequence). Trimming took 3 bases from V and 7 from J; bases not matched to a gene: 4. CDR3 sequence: CASSMGDRVNSPLHF. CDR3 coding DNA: TGTGCCAGTAGTATGGGGGACAGGGTGAATTCACCCCTCCACTTT.

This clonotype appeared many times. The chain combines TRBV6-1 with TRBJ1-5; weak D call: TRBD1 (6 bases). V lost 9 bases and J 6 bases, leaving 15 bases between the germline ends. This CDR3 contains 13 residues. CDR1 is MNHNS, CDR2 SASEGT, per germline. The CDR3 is CASSRGAGQPQHF. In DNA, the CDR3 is TGTGCCAGTTCTCGGGGGGCGGGTCAGCCCCAGCATTTT.